Below are 5 T cell receptor beta chains sequenced from a single sample in a study of cytomegalovirus exposure and HLA in healthy donors. This PCR relied on a set of 60 Vbeta primers and 13 Jbeta primers. Data came from immunoSEQ multiplex PCR; TCRdb stores just in-frame clones and leaves some out. The repertoire consists of 60,000 to 75,000 clones, with around 78% occurring once and the leading ten covering roughly 8%. The sequenced sample consisted of PBMCs. The receptors derive from a man aged 18 to 29 in good health and CMV-seropositive.

The gene calls are TRBV2 and TRBJ2-1; D is undetermined. The V end lost 5 bases, the J end lost 2 bases, and 13 bases lay between the germline ends. CDR1 and CDR2 from the germline V gene are SNHLY and FYNNEI. This CDR3 region has 15 residues. The CDR3 DNA is TGTGCCAGCAGTTCGTCACTTCTTGCCTACAATGAGCAGTTCTTC. This codes for CASSSSLLAYNEQFF.

The chain is built from TRBV5-8 and TRBJ2-1, with TRBD1 matching over 12 bases. The CDR3 totals 14 residues. With 4 bases clipped from V and 9 bases from J, the junction kept 5 bases outside the gene matches. Germline-derived CDR1 and CDR2 are SGHTS and YDEGEE. The CDR3: CASSLGQGAGEQFF. The DNA for the CDR3 is TGTGCCAGCAGCCTGGGACAGGGGGCGGGTGAGCAGTTCTTC.

V and J are TRBV18 and TRBJ1-2, with D possibly TRBD1 on 5 matching bases. The CDR3 loop spans 13 amino acids. V was trimmed by 6 bases and J by 3 bases, leaving 11 bases between them. The germline V gene encodes CDR1 KGHSH and CDR2 LQKENI. Written as DNA, the CDR3 is TGTGCCAGCTCGGGGCCGTCGGACTATGGCTACACCTTC. Protein product: CASSGPSDYGYTF.

In the case of this clone: Other DNA sequences in the sample encode the same CDR3. The genes are TRBV14 and TRBJ2-7, with unresolved D. This CDR3 spans 13 amino acids. V was clipped by 4 bases and J by 6 bases, with 13 bases between them. Looked up from germline, CDR1 is SGHDN and CDR2 is FVKESK. The CDR3 loop reads CASSRSRSGEQYF. The CDR3 nucleotides are TGTGCCAGCAGCCGAAGCCGGTCTGGCGAGCAGTACTTC.

This chain uses TRBV2 with TRBJ1-4; D is undetermined. The CDR3 totals 15 residues. The germline V gene has CDR1 SNHLY and CDR2 FYNNEI. V was shortened by 6 bases and J by 3 bases, with 14 bases between the two germline ends. CDR3 loop: CASRPRGQSNEKLFF. The CDR3 coding sequence is TGTGCCAGCAGACCCCGAGGGCAGTCTAATGAAAAACTGTTTTTT.